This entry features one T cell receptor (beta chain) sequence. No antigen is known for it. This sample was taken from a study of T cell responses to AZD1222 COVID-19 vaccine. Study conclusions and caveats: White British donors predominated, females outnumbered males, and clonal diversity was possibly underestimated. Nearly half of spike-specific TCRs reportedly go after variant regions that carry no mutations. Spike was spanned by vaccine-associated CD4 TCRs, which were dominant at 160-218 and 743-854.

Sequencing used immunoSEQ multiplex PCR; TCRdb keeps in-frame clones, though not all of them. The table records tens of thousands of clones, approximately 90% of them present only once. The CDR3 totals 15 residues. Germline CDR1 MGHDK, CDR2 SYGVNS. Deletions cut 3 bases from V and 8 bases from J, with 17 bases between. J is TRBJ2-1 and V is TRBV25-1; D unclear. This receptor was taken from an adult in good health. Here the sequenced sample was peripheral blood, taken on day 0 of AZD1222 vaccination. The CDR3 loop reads CASSDSRALSDEQFF. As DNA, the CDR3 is TGTGCCAGCAGTGACAGTAGAGCGCTTTCCGATGAGCAGTTCTTC. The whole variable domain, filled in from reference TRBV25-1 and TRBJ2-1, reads EADIYQTPRYLVIGTGKKITLECSQTMGHDKMYWYQQDPGMELHLIHYSYGVNSTEKGDLSSESTVSRIRTEHFPLTLESARPSHTSQYLCASSDSRALSDEQFFGPGTRLTVL.